The entry below gives a single TCR beta chain sequence along with its context. What it binds is unknown. This CDR3 is built from 16 residues. Germline lookup yields CDR1 MNHEY and CDR2 SMNVEV (reference sequence). V lost 2 bases to trimming and J lost 6 bases, with 20 bases between them. These donors were members of the approximately 110-subject validation cohort, a group separate from the approximately 680-subject first cohort. The data derive from a study of cytomegalovirus exposure and HLA in healthy donors. As for the study in general: The 90 to 150 validation repertoires, a later analysis reported, used the same platform as the approximately 670 first-cohort repertoires. General study results and limits: In the 120 validation repertoires, approximately 93% of cluster scores exceeded 0, per a later analysis. Investigators reported some 150 TCR beta chains as tied to cytomegalovirus.

Method: immunoSEQ multiplex PCR; TCRdb's copy keeps in-frame clones and lacks some. Of about 260,000 clones in the sample, 90% were seen once. This chain connects TRBV27 to TRBJ2-7, with D hard to call. The sequence derives from a woman between 25 and 40 years old in good health and CMV-seronegative. The sequencing input was PBMCs. CDR3 coding DNA: TGTGCCAGCAGTTTACCTAAGGCACCCGTGTGCGCCGAGCAGTACTTC. Translating gives CASSLPKAPVCAEQYF.